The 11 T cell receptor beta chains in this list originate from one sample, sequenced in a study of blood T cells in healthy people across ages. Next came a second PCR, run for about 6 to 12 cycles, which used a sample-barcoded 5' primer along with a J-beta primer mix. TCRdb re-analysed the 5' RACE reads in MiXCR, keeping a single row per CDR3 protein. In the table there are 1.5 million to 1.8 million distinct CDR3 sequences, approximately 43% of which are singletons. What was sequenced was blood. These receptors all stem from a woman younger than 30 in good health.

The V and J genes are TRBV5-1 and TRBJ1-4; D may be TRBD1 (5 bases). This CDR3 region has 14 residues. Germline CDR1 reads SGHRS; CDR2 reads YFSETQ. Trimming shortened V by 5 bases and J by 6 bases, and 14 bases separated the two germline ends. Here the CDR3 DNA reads TGCGCCAGCAGACCAGACAGAGGGTATGAAAAACTGTTTTTT. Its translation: CASRPDRGYEKLFF.

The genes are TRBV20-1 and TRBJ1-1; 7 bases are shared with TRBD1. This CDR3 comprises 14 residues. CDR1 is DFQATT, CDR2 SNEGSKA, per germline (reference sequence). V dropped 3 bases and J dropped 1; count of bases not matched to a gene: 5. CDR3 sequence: CSARHGTENTEAFF. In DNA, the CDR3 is TGCAGTGCTAGGCACGGGACAGAGAACACTGAAGCTTTCTTT.

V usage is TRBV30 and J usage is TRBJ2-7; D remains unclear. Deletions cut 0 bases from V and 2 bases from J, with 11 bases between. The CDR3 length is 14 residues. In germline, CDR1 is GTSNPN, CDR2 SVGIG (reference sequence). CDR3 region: CAWSVVQRAYEQYF. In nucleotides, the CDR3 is TGTGCCTGGAGTGTAGTACAGCGAGCCTACGAGCAGTACTTC. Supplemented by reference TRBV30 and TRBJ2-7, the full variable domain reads SQTIHQWPATLVQPVGSPLSLECTVEGTSNPNLYWYRQAAGRGLQLLFYSVGIGQISSEVPQNLSASRPQDRQFILSSKKLLLSDSGFYLCAWSVVQRAYEQYFGPGTRLTVT.

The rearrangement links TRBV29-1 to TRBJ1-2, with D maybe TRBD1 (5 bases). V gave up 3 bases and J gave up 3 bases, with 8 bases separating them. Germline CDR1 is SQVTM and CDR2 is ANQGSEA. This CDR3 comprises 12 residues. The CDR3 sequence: CSVDQGYYGYTF. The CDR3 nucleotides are TGCAGCGTTGATCAGGGCTACTATGGCTACACCTTC.

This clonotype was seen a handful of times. The CDR3 reads CASSGAVLAYNEQFF. CDR3 nucleotides: TGTGCCAGCAGCGGAGCGGTTCTAGCCTACAATGAGCAGTTCTTC. This chain uses TRBV9 with TRBJ2-1; a weak D match, TRBD2 (5 bases). V gave up 3 bases and J gave up 2 bases, with 12 bases separating them. Germline V gives CDR1 SGDLS, CDR2 YYNGEE. This CDR3 contains 15 residues.

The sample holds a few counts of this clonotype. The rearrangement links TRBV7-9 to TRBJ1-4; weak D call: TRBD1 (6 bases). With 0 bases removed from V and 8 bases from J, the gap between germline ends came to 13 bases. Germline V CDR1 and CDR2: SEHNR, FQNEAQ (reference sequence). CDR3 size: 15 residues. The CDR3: CASSLAVAGEEKLFF. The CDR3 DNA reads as TGTGCCAGCAGCTTAGCCGTGGCAGGGGAAGAAAAACTGTTTTTT.

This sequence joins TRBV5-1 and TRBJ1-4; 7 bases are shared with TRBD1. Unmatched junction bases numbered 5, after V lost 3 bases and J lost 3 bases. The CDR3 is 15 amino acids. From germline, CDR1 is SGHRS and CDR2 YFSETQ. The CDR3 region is CASSSSGTANEKLFF. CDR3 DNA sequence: TGCGCCAGCAGCTCCTCCGGGACAGCTAATGAAAAACTGTTTTTT.

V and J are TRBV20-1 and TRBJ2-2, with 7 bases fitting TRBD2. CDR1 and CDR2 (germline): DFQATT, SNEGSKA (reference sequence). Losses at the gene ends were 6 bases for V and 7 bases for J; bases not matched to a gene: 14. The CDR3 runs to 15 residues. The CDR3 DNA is TGCAGTGCCTTACGGCCTAGCGGCACGTACGGGGAGCTGTTTTTT. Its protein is CSALRPSGTYGELFF.

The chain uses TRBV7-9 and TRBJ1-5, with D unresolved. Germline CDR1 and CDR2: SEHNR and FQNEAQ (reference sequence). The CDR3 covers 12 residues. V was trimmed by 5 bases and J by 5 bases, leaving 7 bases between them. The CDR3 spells CASSQADQPQHF. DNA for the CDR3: TGTGCCAGCAGCCAGGCGGATCAGCCCCAGCATTTT.

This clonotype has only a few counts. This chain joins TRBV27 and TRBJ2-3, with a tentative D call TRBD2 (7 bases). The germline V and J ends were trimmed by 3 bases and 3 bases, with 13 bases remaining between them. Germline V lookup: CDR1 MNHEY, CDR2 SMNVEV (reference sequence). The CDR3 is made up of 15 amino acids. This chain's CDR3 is CASSFRGAGTDTQYF. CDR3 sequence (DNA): TGTGCCAGCAGTTTTCGGGGGGCGGGTACAGATACGCAGTATTTT.

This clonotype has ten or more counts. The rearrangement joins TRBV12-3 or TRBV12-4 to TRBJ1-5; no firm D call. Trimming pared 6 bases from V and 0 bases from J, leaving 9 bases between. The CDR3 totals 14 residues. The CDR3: CASRGPYSNQPQHF. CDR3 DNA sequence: TGTGCCAGCAGGGGTCCGTATAGCAATCAGCCCCAGCATTTT.